This T cell receptor (beta chain) was profiled in a study of patients and donors after allogeneic stem cell transplantation (dated by TCRdb to 2018 to 2021). Counted from cysteine to phenylalanine, this CDR3 has 18 amino acids. Just the 54-base CDR3 DNA is kept, in frame starting at base 1. The germline V gene encodes CDR1 SEHNR and CDR2 FQNEAQ (reference sequence). Compared with germline, V lacks 6 bases and J lacks 1 base; bases without a gene match: 12. Concerning this clonotype: What this receptor recognizes is not known. No quality values exist for individual bases; no much larger clone is one base distant.

Library creation used RT-PCR. The instrument was a NextSeq 550. TCRdb reprocessed the public reads (quality trimming at Q25 with fastp, clone calling with MiXCR) and kept in-frame beta chains. Under each unique CDR3 protein, matching rows form one entry showing the most common genes and DNA. The sample includes roughly 150,000 distinct CDR3 sequences, with 24% observed a single time. Roughly 26% of the sample goes to the ten largest clones. The receptor comes from a human donor who was either an allogeneic HSCT recipient or a stem cell or donor lymphocyte infusion donor (not recorded which). It is not recorded whose cells these are; they may come from a transplant donor. The sequence is built from TRBV7-9 and TRBJ2-1; the central 10 bases match TRBD2. Sequenced material: blood, either unsorted or a sorted T cell fraction (not recorded which). The CDR3: CASSLPGLALESYNEQFF. The DNA sequence is given as TGTGCCAGCAGTCTCCCGGGACTAGCGCTAGAATCCTACAATGAGCAGTTCTTC. Extended through the reference TRBV7-9 and TRBJ2-1 proteins, this CDR3 yields the full variable domain: DTGVSQNPRHKITKRGQNVTFRCDPISEHNRLYWYRQTLGQGPEFLTYFQNEAQLEKSRLLSDRFSAERPKGSFSTLEIQRTEQGDSAMYLCASSLPGLALESYNEQFFGPGTRLTVL.